A single sample is the source of the 30 T cell receptor beta chains below, sequenced in a study of blood T cell repertoires in COVID-19. Sequenced by immunoSEQ multiplex PCR; TCRdb stores in-frame clones only, minus some. The table records some 370,000 clones, around 83% of them present only once. Source material: PBMCs or T cells enriched from blood (not recorded which). The receptor source for this set is a woman between 50 and 59 years old who had recovered from COVID-19.

This clone was observed a handful of times. The genes are TRBV6-5 and TRBJ1-1, with 8 bases matching TRBD1. CDR1 MNHEY and CDR2 SVGAGI come from the germline V gene. Losses at the gene ends were 7 bases for V and 1 base for J; bases not matched to a gene: 8. The CDR3 has 15 residues. CDR3 region: CASTQTGAPNTEAFF. The CDR3 nucleotides read TGTGCCAGCACCCAGACAGGGGCCCCGAACACTGAAGCTTTCTTT.

This chain joins TRBV19 and TRBJ1-4; a weak D match, TRBD1 (6 bases). CDR1 is LNHDA and CDR2 is SQIVND in the germline V gene (reference sequence). The ends were cut back, 6 bases at V and 6 bases at J, with 14 bases in the middle. CDR3 length equals 14 residues. In nucleotides, the CDR3 is TGTGCCAGTAGGGAAAACGGACAGTATGAAAAACTGTTTTTT. It encodes CASRENGQYEKLFF.

Of note for this clone: Other DNA sequences in the same sample also yield this CDR3. V and J are TRBV11-3 and TRBJ2-1, with 8 bases identical to TRBD2. Germline lookup yields CDR1 SGHNT and CDR2 YENEEA. With 5 bases clipped from V and 6 bases from J, the junction kept 3 bases outside the gene matches. The CDR3 is made up of 13 amino acids. Here the CDR3 reads CASSPGGGNEQFF. The CDR3 nucleotides are TGTGCCAGCAGCCCGGGGGGGGGCAATGAGCAGTTCTTC.

The chain combines TRBV7-9 with TRBJ2-5, with D possibly matching TRBD2 (5 bases). CDR1 SEHNR and CDR2 FQNEAQ come from the germline V gene (reference sequence). The germline V and J ends were trimmed by 1 base and 1 base, with 16 bases remaining between them. The CDR3 consists of 17 residues. This CDR3 reads CASSLGVSGVGQETQYF. For the CDR3, the DNA is TGTGCCAGCAGCTTAGGGGTCAGCGGCGTAGGCCAAGAGACCCAGTACTTC.

V and J are TRBV28 and TRBJ1-1; D unclear. This CDR3 is 16 amino acids long. CDR1 and CDR2 (germline): MDHEN, SYDVKM. V was clipped by 2 bases and J by 10 bases, with 23 bases between them. As DNA, the CDR3 is TGTGCCAGCAGTTTAATGGGCAGAAGAAACATCCTTCGAGCTTTCTTT. Translated: CASSLMGRRNILRAFF.

This chain joins TRBV6-2 or TRBV6-3 and TRBJ2-3; 13 nucleotides match TRBD2. The CDR3 consists of 19 residues. The germline V gene has CDR1 MNHEY and CDR2 SVGEGT. After removal of 6 bases from V and 6 bases from J, the junction contained 18 bases not matched to a gene. This CDR3 reads CASSRPGTSGTSFMDTQYF. The CDR3 region has the DNA TGTGCCAGCAGCCGTCCCGGGACTAGCGGGACTAGTTTCATGGATACGCAGTATTTT.

This clone was counted a single time. The rearrangement links TRBV14 to TRBJ1-2, with no clear D. Germline assignment: CDR1 SGHDN and CDR2 FVKESK. Trimming removed 0 bases from V and 7 bases from J, with 9 bases in between. CDR3 size: 13 residues. CDR3 in amino acids: CASSQDWRAGYTF. The CDR3, as DNA: TGTGCCAGCAGCCAAGATTGGAGAGCTGGCTACACCTTC.

This chain links TRBV19 with TRBJ1-5; weak D call: TRBD1 (6 bases). Germline V gives CDR1 LNHDA, CDR2 SQIVND (reference sequence). This CDR3 is 17 amino acids long. The germline V and J ends were trimmed by 10 bases and 0 bases, with 22 bases remaining between them. The CDR3 DNA sequence: TGTGCCATCGAACACAGGGACTATGATTATAGCAATCAGCCCCAGCATTTT. It specifies CAIEHRDYDYSNQPQHF.

The chain joins TRBV3-1 (or the pseudogene TRBV3-2) to TRBJ1-5; D is undetermined. Germline V CDR1 and CDR2: LGHDT, YNNKEL (reference sequence). The CDR3 has 18 amino acids. Deletions cut 0 bases from V and 4 bases from J, with 19 bases between. The CDR3 is CASSQESPSPVGNQPQHF. The CDR3 DNA reads as TGTGCCAGCAGCCAAGAAAGTCCTAGCCCAGTAGGAAATCAGCCCCAGCATTTT.

The chain carries TRBV7-8 and TRBJ2-7, with a tentative D call TRBD2 (6 bases). This CDR3 comprises 15 residues. V was pared by 3 bases and J by 0 bases, with 12 bases between. Germline assignment: CDR1 SGHVS and CDR2 FQNEAQ. CDR3 in amino acids: CASSFRDFSSYEQYF. The CDR3 region has the DNA TGTGCCAGCAGCTTCCGGGACTTTAGCTCCTACGAGCAGTACTTC.

V gene TRBV5-4 combines with J gene TRBJ2-1; TRBD2 agrees at 12 bases. The CDR3 is made up of 16 amino acids. Losses at the gene ends were 5 bases for V and 0 bases for J; bases not matched to a gene: 3. CDR1 is SGHNT, CDR2 YYREEE, per germline (reference sequence). The CDR3 loop reads CASSPSGGVSYNEQFF. CDR3 coding DNA: TGTGCCAGCAGTCCTAGCGGGGGGGTCTCCTACAATGAGCAGTTCTTC.

The chain recombines TRBV29-1 with TRBJ1-1, with 7 positions matching TRBD1. The CDR3 has 13 amino acids. In germline, CDR1 is SQVTM, CDR2 ANQGSEA. J lost 7 bases, V lost 4 bases, and 9 bases had no gene match. The CDR3 region is CSVGPGQGVEAFF. DNA of the CDR3: TGCAGCGTTGGCCCAGGGCAGGGGGTTGAAGCTTTCTTT.

Written as DNA, the CDR3 is TGTGCCAGCAGCCCCCCAACAGGAAGGAACATTCAGTACTTC. Amino acids: CASSPPTGRNIQYF. The genes are TRBV7-9 and TRBJ2-4, with a possible D match to TRBD1 (5 bases). V lost 5 bases, J lost 7 bases, and 15 bases lay in between. The CDR3 has 14 amino acids. The germline V gene encodes CDR1 SEHNR and CDR2 FQNEAQ (reference sequence).

V gene TRBV30 combines with J gene TRBJ2-2, with no clear D. V dropped 0 bases and J dropped 3 bases, with 5 bases sitting between them. Germline CDR1 and CDR2: GTSNPN and SVGIG (reference sequence). The CDR3 runs to 13 residues. CDR3 protein: CAWSVTDTGELFF. CDR3 DNA sequence: TGTGCCTGGAGTGTAACGGACACCGGGGAGCTGTTTTTT.

This chain's CDR3 is CASSQGTLNSNSPLHF. The CDR3 nucleotides are TGTGCCAGCAGCCAAGGAACGTTGAACAGTAATTCACCCCTCCACTTT. This rearrangement joins TRBV4-2 to TRBJ1-6; no clear D. Per the germline V gene, CDR1 is LGHNA and CDR2 is YNFKEQ. The V and J ends lost 1 base and 6 bases respectively, with 13 bases between them. CDR3 length: 16 residues.

In the case of this clone: The junction and the germline gene differ at one end; a read error may be behind it. The rearrangement joins TRBV7-3 to TRBJ1-6; 8 bases map to TRBD1. Germline V lookup: CDR1 SGHTA, CDR2 FQGTGA. The CDR3 length is 13 residues. DNA of the CDR3: TGTGCCAGCAGCATAACAGGGGGATCACCCCTCCACTTT. Translation gives CASSITGGSPLHF.

The V call is TRBV5-1, the J call TRBJ1-1; 9 bases are shared with TRBD1. This CDR3 has 17 amino acids. The J segment lost 1 base and the V segment lost 3 bases, leaving 10 bases of the junction unmatched. CDR1 and CDR2 (germline): SGHRS, YFSETQ. This chain's CDR3 is CASSWGGTGLGNTEAFF. CDR3 DNA: TGCGCCAGCAGCTGGGGCGGGACAGGGCTAGGGAACACTGAAGCTTTCTTT.

The chain uses TRBV30 and TRBJ1-1, with D unclear. V lost 5 bases, J lost 0 bases, and 7 bases lay in between. The CDR3 loop spans 12 amino acids. Germline-derived CDR1 and CDR2 are GTSNPN and SVGIG (reference sequence). DNA of the CDR3: TGTGCCTGGCTCCGGGTGAACACTGAAGCTTTCTTT. Protein: CAWLRVNTEAFF.

This chain connects TRBV2 to TRBJ1-4, with 8 nucleotides matching TRBD1. V gave up 5 bases and J gave up 1 base; unmatched junction bases: 9. This CDR3 has 17 residues. Germline CDR1 is SNHLY and CDR2 is FYNNEI. The CDR3, as DNA: TGTGCCAGCAGTCCGGACAGGGAGAACCAAACTAATGAAAAACTGTTTTTT. This encodes CASSPDRENQTNEKLFF.

The rearrangement links TRBV29-1 to TRBJ1-2, with 12 bases matching TRBD1. Germline V lookup: CDR1 SQVTM, CDR2 ANQGSEA. The length of the CDR3 is 14 residues. The V gene end was trimmed by 3 bases and the J gene end by 3 bases; junction bases not matched to a gene: 2. The CDR3 DNA reads TGCAGCGTTGAGGGACAGGGGGCGTACTATGGCTACACCTTC. Translated: CSVEGQGAYYGYTF.

The gene calls are TRBV7-9 and TRBJ1-4; D perhaps matches TRBD1 (5 bases). V lost 1 base to trimming and J lost 0 bases, with 15 bases between them. CDR3 size: 18 residues. The V gene's germline CDR1 is SEHNR and CDR2 FQNEAQ (reference sequence). The CDR3 region is CASSLGMDTRSTNEKLFF. CDR3 in DNA: TGTGCCAGCAGCTTAGGCATGGACACCAGGTCAACTAATGAAAAACTGTTTTTT.

CDR3 nucleotide sequence: TGTGCCAGCAGCCAAAAAGGGGGCGGCTACAATGAGCAGTTCTTC. Translated: CASSQKGGGYNEQFF. The chain employs TRBV3-1 (or the pseudogene TRBV3-2) and TRBJ2-1; the match to TRBD1 covers 7 bases. The CDR3 covers 15 residues. Germline trimming cut 2 bases from V and 3 bases from J; bases unmatched to any gene: 4. Germline-derived CDR1 and CDR2 are LGHDT and YNNKEL (reference sequence).

The count of this clone is one. The chain links TRBV5-1 to TRBJ2-2, with 7 bases that match TRBD1. CDR3 length: 15 residues. V shed 4 bases and J 2 bases; nucleotides not matched to a gene: 5. Germline V gives CDR1 SGHRS, CDR2 YFSETQ. DNA of the CDR3: TGCGCCAGCAGCCCGGGGACAGTTAACACCGGGGAGCTGTTTTTT. Protein: CASSPGTVNTGELFF. Based on the CDR3 plus reference TRBV5-1 and TRBJ2-2, the full variable domain is KAGVTQTPRYLIKTRGQQVTLSCSPISGHRSVSWYQQTPGQGLQFLFEYFSETQRNKGNFPGRFSGRQFSNSRSEMNVSTLELGDSALYLCASSPGTVNTGELFFGEGSRLTVL.

The chain links TRBV7-6 to TRBJ2-2, with D perhaps TRBD1 (5 bases). CDR1 and CDR2 from the germline V gene are SGHVS and FNYEAQ. This CDR3 region has 15 residues. V lost 0 bases and J 7 bases, leaving 12 bases between the germline ends. This CDR3 reads CASSLARAGIGELFF. The CDR3 nucleotides are TGTGCCAGCAGCTTAGCCCGCGCAGGGATCGGGGAGCTGTTTTTT.

The J gene is TRBJ1-4, the V gene TRBV2; D perhaps matches TRBD1 (6 bases). This CDR3 has 13 amino acids. In germline, CDR1 is SNHLY, CDR2 FYNNEI. The V and J ends lost 1 base and 8 bases respectively, with 8 bases between them. The CDR3 here is CASSEERGEKLFF. The CDR3 nucleotides are TGTGCCAGCAGTGAAGAAAGGGGGGAAAAACTGTTTTTT.

The chain links TRBV2 to TRBJ1-3, with D possibly being TRBD1 (6 bases). Trimming stripped 7 bases from V and 0 bases from J, with 10 bases between. Germline-derived CDR1 and CDR2 are SNHLY and FYNNEI. The CDR3 covers 14 residues. Written as DNA, the CDR3 is TGTGCCAGCACTGACAGGCCCTCTGGAAACACCATATATTTT. This codes for CASTDRPSGNTIYF.

This sequence joins TRBV10-3 and TRBJ2-2; the D gene is possibly TRBD2 (6 bases). Germline V CDR1 and CDR2: ENHRY, SYGVKD. V shed 7 bases and J shed 2 bases, with 11 bases lying between them. The CDR3 loop spans 14 amino acids. Here the CDR3 reads CAIKGGINTGELFF. The CDR3 DNA follows: TGTGCCATCAAGGGCGGGATCAACACCGGGGAGCTGTTTTTT.

The rearrangement joins TRBV7-2 to TRBJ1-2; 7 bases fit TRBD1. The CDR3 spans 14 residues. Trimming removed 7 bases from V and 4 bases from J; junction bases left unmatched: 9. Germline V gene lookup returns CDR1 SGHTA and CDR2 FQGNSA. CDR3 sequence: CASKTGTESYGYTF. CDR3 in DNA: TGTGCCAGCAAGACCGGGACAGAGAGCTATGGCTACACCTTC.

V is TRBV30 and J is TRBJ1-1; no definite D call. The CDR3 consists of 13 residues. Germline V lookup: CDR1 GTSNPN, CDR2 SVGIG (reference sequence). V was trimmed by 0 bases and J by 8 bases, leaving 13 bases between them. The CDR3 is CAWSVQWLREAFF. In DNA form, the CDR3 reads TGTGCCTGGAGTGTACAATGGCTCAGGGAAGCTTTCTTT.

This rearrangement joins TRBV25-1 to TRBJ2-5; a possible D gene is TRBD2 (6 bases). The V and J ends lost 2 bases and 5 bases respectively, with 12 bases between them. The CDR3 has 14 residues. Looked up from germline, CDR1 is MGHDK and CDR2 is SYGVNS. For the CDR3, the DNA is TGTGCCAGCAGTGAAACGAGTCTAGCGGAGACCCAGTACTTC. Translated: CASSETSLAETQYF. Based on the CDR3 plus reference TRBV25-1 and TRBJ2-5, the full variable domain is EADIYQTPRYLVIGTGKKITLECSQTMGHDKMYWYQQDPGMELHLIHYSYGVNSTEKGDLSSESTVSRIRTEHFPLTLESARPSHTSQYLCASSETSLAETQYFGPGTRLLVL.